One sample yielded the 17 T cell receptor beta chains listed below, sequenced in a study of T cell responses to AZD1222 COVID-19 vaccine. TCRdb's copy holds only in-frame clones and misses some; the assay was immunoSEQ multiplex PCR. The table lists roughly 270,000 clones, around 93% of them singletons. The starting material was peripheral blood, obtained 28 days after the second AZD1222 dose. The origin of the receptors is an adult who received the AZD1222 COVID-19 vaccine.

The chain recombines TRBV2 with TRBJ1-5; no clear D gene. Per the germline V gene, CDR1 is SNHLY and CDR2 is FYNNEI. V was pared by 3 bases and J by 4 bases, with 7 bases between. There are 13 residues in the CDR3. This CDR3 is CASSDPGNQPQHF. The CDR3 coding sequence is TGTGCCAGCAGTGACCCAGGTAATCAGCCCCAGCATTTT.

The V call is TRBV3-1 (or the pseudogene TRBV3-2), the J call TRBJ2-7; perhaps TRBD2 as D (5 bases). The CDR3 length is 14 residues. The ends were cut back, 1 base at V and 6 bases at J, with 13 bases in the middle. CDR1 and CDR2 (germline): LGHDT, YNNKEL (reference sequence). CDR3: CASSQGGWAAEQYF. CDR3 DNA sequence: TGTGCCAGCAGCCAAGGCGGGTGGGCCGCCGAGCAGTACTTC.

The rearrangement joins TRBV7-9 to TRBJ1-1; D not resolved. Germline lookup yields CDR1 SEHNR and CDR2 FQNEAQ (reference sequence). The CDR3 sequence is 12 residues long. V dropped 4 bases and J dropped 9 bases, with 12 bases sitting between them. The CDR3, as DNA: TGTGCCAGCAGCTCCAGAGGCCAGAAAGCTTTCTTT. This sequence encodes CASSSRGQKAFF.

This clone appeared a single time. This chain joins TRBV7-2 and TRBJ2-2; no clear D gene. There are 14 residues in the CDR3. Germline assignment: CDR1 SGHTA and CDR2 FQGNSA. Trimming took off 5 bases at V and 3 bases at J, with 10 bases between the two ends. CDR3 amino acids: CASSPPDYTGELFF. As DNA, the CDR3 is TGTGCCAGCAGCCCCCCTGACTACACCGGGGAGCTGTTTTTT.

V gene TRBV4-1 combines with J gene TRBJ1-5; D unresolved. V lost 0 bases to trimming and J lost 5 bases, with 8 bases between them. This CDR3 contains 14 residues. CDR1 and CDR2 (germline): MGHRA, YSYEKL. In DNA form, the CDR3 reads TGCGCCAGCAGCCAAGATCACCGCGATCAGCCCCAGCATTTT. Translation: CASSQDHRDQPQHF.

The CDR3 spells CASSRTATEAFF. The CDR3 DNA sequence: TGTGCCAGCAGCCGGACAGCCACTGAAGCTTTCTTT. The rearrangement links TRBV5-4 to TRBJ1-1, with D perhaps TRBD1 (6 bases). The CDR3 length is 12 residues. The V gene's germline CDR1 is SGHNT and CDR2 YYREEE (reference sequence). V lost 4 bases to trimming and J lost 4 bases, with 8 bases between them.

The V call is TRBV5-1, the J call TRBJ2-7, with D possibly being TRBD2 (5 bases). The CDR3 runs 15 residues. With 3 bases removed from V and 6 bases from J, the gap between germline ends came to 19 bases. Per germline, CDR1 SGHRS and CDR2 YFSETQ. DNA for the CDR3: TGCGCCAGCAGCTCGACCGTCCCGGGGAGTACCGAGCAGTACTTC. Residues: CASSSTVPGSTEQYF.

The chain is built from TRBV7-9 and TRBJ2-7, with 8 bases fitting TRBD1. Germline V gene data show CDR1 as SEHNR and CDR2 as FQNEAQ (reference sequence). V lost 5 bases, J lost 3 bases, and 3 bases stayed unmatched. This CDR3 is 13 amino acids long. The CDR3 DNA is TGTGCCAGCAGCCGGGACAGGAGCTACGAGCAGTACTTC. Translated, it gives CASSRDRSYEQYF.

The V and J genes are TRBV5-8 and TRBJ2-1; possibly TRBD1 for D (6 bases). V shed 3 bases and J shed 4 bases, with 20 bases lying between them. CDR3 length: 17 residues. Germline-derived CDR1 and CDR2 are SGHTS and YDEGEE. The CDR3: CASSYQLTGFLYNEQFF. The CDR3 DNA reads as TGTGCCAGCAGCTACCAACTTACAGGGTTTCTTTACAATGAGCAGTTCTTC. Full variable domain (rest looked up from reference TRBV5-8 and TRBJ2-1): EAGVTQSPTHLIKTRGQQATLRCSPISGHTSVYWYQQALGLGLQFLLWYDEGEERNRGNFPPRFSGRQFPNYSSELNVNALELEDSALYLCASSYQLTGFLYNEQFFGPGTRLTVL.

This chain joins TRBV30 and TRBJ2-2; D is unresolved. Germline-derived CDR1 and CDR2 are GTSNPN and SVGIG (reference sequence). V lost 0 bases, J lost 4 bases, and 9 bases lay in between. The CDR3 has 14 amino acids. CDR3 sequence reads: CAWSVGSGTGELFF. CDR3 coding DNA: TGTGCCTGGAGTGTAGGTAGTGGCACCGGGGAGCTGTTTTTT.

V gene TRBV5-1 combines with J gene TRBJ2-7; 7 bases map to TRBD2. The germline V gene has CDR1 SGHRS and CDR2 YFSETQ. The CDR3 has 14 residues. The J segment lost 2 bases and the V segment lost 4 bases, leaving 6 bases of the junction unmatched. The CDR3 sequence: CASSPLAATYEQYF. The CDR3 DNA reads TGCGCCAGCAGCCCTCTAGCGGCTACCTACGAGCAGTACTTC.

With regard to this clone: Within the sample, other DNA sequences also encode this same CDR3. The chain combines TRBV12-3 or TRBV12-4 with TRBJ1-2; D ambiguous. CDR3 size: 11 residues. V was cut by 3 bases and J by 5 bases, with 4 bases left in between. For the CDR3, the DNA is TGTGCCAGCAGTTTCGGTTATGGCTACACCTTC. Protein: CASSFGYGYTF.

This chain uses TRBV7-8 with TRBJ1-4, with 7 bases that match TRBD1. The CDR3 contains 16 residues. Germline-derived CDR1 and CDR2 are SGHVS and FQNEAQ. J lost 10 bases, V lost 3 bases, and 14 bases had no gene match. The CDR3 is CASSLGGQTLWGKLFF. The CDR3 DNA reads TGTGCCAGCAGCTTGGGGGGACAGACCCTGTGGGGAAAACTGTTTTTT.

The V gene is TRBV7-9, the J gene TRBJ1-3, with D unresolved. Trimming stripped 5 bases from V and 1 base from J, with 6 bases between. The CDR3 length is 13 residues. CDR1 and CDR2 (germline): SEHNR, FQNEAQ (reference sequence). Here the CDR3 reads CASSPSSGNTIYF. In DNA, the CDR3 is TGTGCCAGCAGCCCCAGTTCTGGAAACACCATATATTTT.

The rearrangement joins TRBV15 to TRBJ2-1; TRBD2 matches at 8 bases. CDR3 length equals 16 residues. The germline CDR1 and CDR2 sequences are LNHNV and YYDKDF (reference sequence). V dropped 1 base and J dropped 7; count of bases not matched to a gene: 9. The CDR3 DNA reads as TGTGCCACCAGCAGAGCTCCGGGAGGGACTACTAATGAGCAGTTCTTC. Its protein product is CATSRAPGGTTNEQFF.

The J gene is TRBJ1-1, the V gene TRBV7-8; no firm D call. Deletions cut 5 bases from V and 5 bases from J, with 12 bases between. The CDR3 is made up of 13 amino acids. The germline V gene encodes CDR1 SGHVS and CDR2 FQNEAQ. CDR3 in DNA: TGTGCCAGCAGCAGGAGGCTGGGGACTGAAGCTTTCTTT. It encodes CASSRRLGTEAFF.

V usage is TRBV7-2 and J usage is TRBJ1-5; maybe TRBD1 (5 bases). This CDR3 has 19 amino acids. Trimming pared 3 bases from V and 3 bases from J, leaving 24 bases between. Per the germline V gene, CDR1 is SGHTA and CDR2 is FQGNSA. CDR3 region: CASSFALLPGPPPNQPQHF. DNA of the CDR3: TGTGCCAGCAGCTTTGCACTCCTACCGGGGCCTCCGCCCAATCAGCCCCAGCATTTT.